Listed here is a single T cell receptor (beta chain). This entry belongs to a study of T cell responses to AZD1222 COVID-19 vaccine. Trimming took 1 base from V and 8 from J; bases not matched to a gene: 2. The germline V gene encodes CDR1 GTSNPN and CDR2 SVGIG (reference sequence). The CDR3 runs to 13 residues. Produced via immunoSEQ multiplex PCR; TCRdb's table is partial and in-frame only. The data contain 190,000 or so clones, approximately 90% of them singletons. The material was peripheral blood, obtained 28 days after the second AZD1222 dose. The clonotype comes from an adult who received the AZD1222 COVID-19 vaccine. The chain employs TRBV30 and TRBJ1-6, with 7 positions matching TRBD1. The chain's CDR3 is CAWSAQGDSPLHF. The CDR3 DNA is TGTGCCTGGAGTGCGCAGGGGGATTCACCCCTCCACTTT.